Presented here are 8 T cell receptor beta chains from one specimen sequenced in a study of cytomegalovirus exposure and HLA in healthy donors. The PCR used 60 Vbeta and 13 Jbeta primers. Profiling relied on immunoSEQ multiplex PCR, and the TCRdb table lists in-frame clones only, not all of them. The sample has about 110,000 clones, roughly three fifths seen once. The sequencing input was PBMCs. The receptor source for this set is a man aged 30-40 years in good health and CMV-seropositive.

The gene calls are TRBV19 and TRBJ1-1; 8 nucleotides align to TRBD1. Trimming took 7 bases from V and 4 from J; bases not matched to a gene: 14. The CDR3 spans 16 residues. Germline loops: CDR1 LNHDA, CDR2 SQIVND (reference sequence). The CDR3 region is CASTLPNRGARTEAFF. For the CDR3, the DNA is TGTGCCAGTACCCTTCCTAACAGGGGGGCGCGCACTGAAGCTTTCTTT.

This chain uses TRBV6-5 with TRBJ2-7; no clear D. Germline assignment: CDR1 MNHEY and CDR2 SVGAGI. V shed 10 bases and J shed 1 base, with 14 bases lying between them. This CDR3 has 13 amino acids. The CDR3 nucleotides read TGTGCCACCCCGCCCCGGGTGTCCTACGAGCAGTACTTC. Its translation is CATPPRVSYEQYF.

This chain connects TRBV19 to TRBJ1-5; D unresolved. Trimming removed 6 bases from V and 0 bases from J, with 21 bases in between. The CDR3 covers 18 residues. CDR1 is LNHDA and CDR2 is SQIVND in the germline V gene (reference sequence). The DNA of the CDR3 is TGTGCCAGTAGGGGCGACACCCACATACTGAATAGCAATCAGCCCCAGCATTTT. It encodes CASRGDTHILNSNQPQHF.

The rearrangement uses TRBV28 and TRBJ2-7; 15 bases agree with TRBD2. Germline-derived CDR1 and CDR2 are MDHEN and SYDVKM. The CDR3 is made up of 16 amino acids. Unmatched junction bases numbered 8, after V lost 5 bases and J lost 6 bases. The CDR3, as DNA: TGTGCCAGCAGTATCGGGACTAGCGGGGGGCTGGGCGAGCAGTACTTC. Its translation is CASSIGTSGGLGEQYF. The full variable domain, rest sourced from reference TRBV28 and TRBJ2-7, is DVKVTQSSRYLVKRTGEKVFLECVQDMDHENMFWYRQDPGLGLRLIYFSYDVKMKEKGDIPEGYSVSREKKERFSLILESASTNQTSMYLCASSIGTSGGLGEQYFGPGTRLTVT.

The gene calls are TRBV29-1 and TRBJ2-1, with 8 nucleotides matching TRBD2. The CDR3 totals 15 residues. The V gene's germline CDR1 is SQVTM and CDR2 ANQGSEA. The trim removed 4 bases at V and 6 bases at J, leaving 11 bases unmatched. CDR3 loop: CSVVGRGAAVNEQFF. CDR3 coding DNA: TGCAGCGTTGTTGGGCGGGGGGCCGCGGTCAATGAGCAGTTCTTC.

This clone was seen more than once but under ten times. The genes are TRBV9 and TRBJ2-5; 7 positions agree with TRBD2. In germline, CDR1 is SGDLS, CDR2 YYNGEE. V shed 0 bases and J 5 bases; nucleotides not matched to a gene: 4. The CDR3 runs 14 residues. CDR3 in DNA: TGTGCCAGCAGCGTAGATCTCGGGGGGGAGACCCAGTACTTC. It yields the protein CASSVDLGGETQYF.

The chain is built from TRBV29-1 and TRBJ1-2; D remains ambiguous. The germline gives CDR1 SQVTM, CDR2 ANQGSEA. This CDR3 is built from 16 residues. Trimming removed 5 bases from V and 3 bases from J, with 22 bases in between. CDR3 coding DNA: TGCAGCGTTTTTGGTGACTCCCGACGAGACCACTATGGCTACACCTTC. It specifies CSVFGDSRRDHYGYTF.

The V call is TRBV6-4, the J call TRBJ1-2; TRBD1 might be the D (6 bases). The CDR3 consists of 12 residues. The V gene lost 2 bases and the J gene lost 7 bases, with 8 bases spanning the gap. Germline V CDR1 and CDR2: MRHNA, SNTAGT. The DNA of the CDR3 is TGTGCCAGCAGTGACCAGGGGTTTGGCTACACCTTC. Translated, it gives CASSDQGFGYTF.